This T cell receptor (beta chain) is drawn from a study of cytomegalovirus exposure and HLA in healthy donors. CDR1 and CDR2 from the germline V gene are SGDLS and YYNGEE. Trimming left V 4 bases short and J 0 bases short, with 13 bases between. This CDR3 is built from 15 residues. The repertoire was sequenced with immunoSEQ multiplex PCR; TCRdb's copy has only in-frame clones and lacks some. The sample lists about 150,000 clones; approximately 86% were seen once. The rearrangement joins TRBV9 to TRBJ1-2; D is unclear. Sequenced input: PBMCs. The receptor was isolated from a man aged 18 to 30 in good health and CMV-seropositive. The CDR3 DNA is TGTGCCAGCAGCCCTATACTCCAGGCTAACTATGGCTACACCTTC. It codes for CASSPILQANYGYTF.